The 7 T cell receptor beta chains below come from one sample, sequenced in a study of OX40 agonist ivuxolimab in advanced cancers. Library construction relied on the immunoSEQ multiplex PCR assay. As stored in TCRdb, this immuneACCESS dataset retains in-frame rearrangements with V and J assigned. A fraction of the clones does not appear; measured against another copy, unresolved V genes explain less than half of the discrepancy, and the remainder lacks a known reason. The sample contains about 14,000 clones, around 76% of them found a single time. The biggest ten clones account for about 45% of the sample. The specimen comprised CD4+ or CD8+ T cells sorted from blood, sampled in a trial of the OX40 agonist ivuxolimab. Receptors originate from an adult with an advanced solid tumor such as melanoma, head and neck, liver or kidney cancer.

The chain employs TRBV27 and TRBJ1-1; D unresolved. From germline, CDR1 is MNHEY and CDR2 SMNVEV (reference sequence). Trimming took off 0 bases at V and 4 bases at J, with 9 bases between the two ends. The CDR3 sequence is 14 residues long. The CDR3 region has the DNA TGTGCCAGCAGTTTATCGATCTGGGCCACTGAAGCTTTCTTT. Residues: CASSLSIWATEAFF.

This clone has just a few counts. The CDR3 DNA is TGTGCCAGCAGCCCCGCGGTTGGGGCCAATGAGCAGTTCTTC. As protein: CASSPAVGANEQFF. V is TRBV7-3 and J is TRBJ2-1, with D perhaps matching TRBD1 (5 bases). CDR1 is SGHTA and CDR2 is FQGTGA in the germline V gene. With 5 bases removed from V and 6 bases from J, the gap between germline ends came to 14 bases. The CDR3 runs 14 residues. The full variable domain, its missing parts supplied by reference TRBV7-3 and TRBJ2-1, is GAGVSQTPSNKVTEKGKYVELRCDPISGHTALYWYRQSLGQGPEFLIYFQGTGAADDSGLPNDRFFAVRPEGSVSTLKIQRTERGDSAVYLCASSPAVGANEQFFGPGTRLTVL.

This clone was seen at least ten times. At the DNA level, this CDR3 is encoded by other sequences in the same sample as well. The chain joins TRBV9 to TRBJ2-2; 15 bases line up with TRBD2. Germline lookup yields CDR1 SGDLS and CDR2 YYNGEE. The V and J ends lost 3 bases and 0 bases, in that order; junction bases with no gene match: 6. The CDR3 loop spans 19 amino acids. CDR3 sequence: CASSAPGLAGGTNTGELFF. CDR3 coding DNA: TGTGCCAGCAGCGCCCCTGGACTAGCGGGAGGGACGAACACCGGGGAGCTGTTTTTT.

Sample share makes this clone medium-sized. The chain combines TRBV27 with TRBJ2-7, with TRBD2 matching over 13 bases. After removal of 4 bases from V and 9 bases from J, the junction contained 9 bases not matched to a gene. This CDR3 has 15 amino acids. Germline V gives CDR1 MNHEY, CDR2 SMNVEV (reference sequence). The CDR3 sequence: CASSSLTSGGLGQYF. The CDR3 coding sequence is TGTGCCAGCAGTTCACTGACTAGCGGGGGGCTCGGGCAGTACTTC.

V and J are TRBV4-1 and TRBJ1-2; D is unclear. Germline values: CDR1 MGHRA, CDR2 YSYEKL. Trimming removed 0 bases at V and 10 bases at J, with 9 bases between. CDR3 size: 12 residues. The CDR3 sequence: CASSQDWVDYTF. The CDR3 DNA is TGCGCCAGCAGCCAAGATTGGGTGGACTACACCTTC.

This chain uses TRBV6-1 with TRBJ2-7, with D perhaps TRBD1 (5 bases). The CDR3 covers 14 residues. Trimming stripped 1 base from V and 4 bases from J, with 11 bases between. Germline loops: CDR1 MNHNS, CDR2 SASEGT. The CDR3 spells CASSEVVRDYEQYF. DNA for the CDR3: TGTGCCAGCAGTGAAGTTGTCAGGGATTACGAGCAGTACTTC.

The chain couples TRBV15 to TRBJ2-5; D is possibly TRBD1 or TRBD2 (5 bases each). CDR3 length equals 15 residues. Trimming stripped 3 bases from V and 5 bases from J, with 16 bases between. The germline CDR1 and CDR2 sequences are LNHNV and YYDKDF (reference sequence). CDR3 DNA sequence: TGTGCCACCAGCAGTTCTGGGACCACCGCCGAGACCCAGTACTTC. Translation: CATSSSGTTAETQYF.